The rows below give T cell receptor beta chains drawn from one sample of a study of blood T cell repertoires in COVID-19. Assay used: immunoSEQ multiplex PCR; TCRdb lists only in-frame clones, some missing. The sample has roughly 14,000 clones; approximately 83% are singletons. Sequences were obtained from peripheral blood. The receptors come from a human donor in a cohort sampled during active COVID-19. Both conserved end residues are part of each CDR3. Each record gives: CDR3 length, clone size, J gene, V gene, D gene, CDR3 DNA, CDR3 protein. D genes are given only for firm matches. Size tells how often a clone was seen (once, few, many) or the class of an expanded clone, and some rows leave it out.

CDR3 length: 15; clone size: few; J gene: TRBJ2-1; V gene: TRBV4-2; D gene: TRBD1; CDR3 DNA: TGTGCCAGCAGCCAAGACCAGGGGGCGAGCAATGAGCAGTTCTTC; CDR3 protein: CASSQDQGASNEQFF
CDR3 length: 15; clone size: NA; J gene: TRBJ1-6; V gene: TRBV7-9; D gene: TRBD1; CDR3 DNA: TGTGCCAGCAGCTTATGGCAGGGGGCACCAACACCCCTCCACTTT; CDR3 protein: CASSLWQGAPTPLHF
CDR3 length: 17; clone size: NA; J gene: TRBJ1-2; V gene: TRBV9; D gene: NA; CDR3 DNA: TGTGCCAGCAGCGTAGGGGTAGGAGGGGCCCTACGAGGTGGCTACACCTTC; CDR3 protein: CASSVGVGGALRGGYTF
CDR3 length: 14; clone size: NA; J gene: TRBJ1-4; V gene: TRBV19; D gene: TRBD1; CDR3 DNA: TGTGCCAGTAGCGCCGGGACAGGGTATGAAAAACTGTTTTTT; CDR3 protein: CASSAGTGYEKLFF
CDR3 length: 15; clone size: NA; J gene: TRBJ2-1; V gene: TRBV4-3; D gene: TRBD1; CDR3 DNA: TGCGCCAGCAGCCAGGACAGGGGAAGATGGAATGAGCAGTTCTTC; CDR3 protein: CASSQDRGRWNEQFF
CDR3 length: 15; clone size: NA; J gene: TRBJ2-2; V gene: TRBV11-2; D gene: NA; CDR3 DNA: TGTGCCAGCAGCTTAGGAGGGAGTTGGGTGCAGTCGCTGTTTTTT; CDR3 protein: CASSLGGSWVQSLFF
CDR3 length: 16; clone size: NA; J gene: TRBJ2-5; V gene: TRBV11-2; D gene: NA; CDR3 DNA: TGTGCCAGCAGCTTAGATCTTTGGTCTGCCGGGGAGACCCAGTACTTC; CDR3 protein: CASSLDLWSAGETQYF
CDR3 length: 17; clone size: NA; J gene: TRBJ1-5; V gene: TRBV19; D gene: NA; CDR3 DNA: TGTGCCAGTAGTATTCGGTGGACAGTCTATAGCAATCAGCCCCAGCATTTT; CDR3 protein: CASSIRWTVYSNQPQHF
CDR3 length: 15; clone size: NA; J gene: TRBJ1-6; V gene: TRBV6-6; D gene: NA; CDR3 DNA: TGTGCCAGCAGTCCTCTTGCGGTTCATAGTTCACCCCTCCACTTT; CDR3 protein: CASSPLAVHSSPLHF
CDR3 length: 14; clone size: NA; J gene: TRBJ2-7; V gene: TRBV5-1; D gene: TRBD1; CDR3 DNA: TGCGCCAGCAGCTTGGAGGGACAGGGACGCGAGCAGTACTTC; CDR3 protein: CASSLEGQGREQYF
CDR3 length: 14; clone size: NA; J gene: TRBJ2-2; V gene: TRBV6-4; D gene: TRBD1; CDR3 DNA: TGTGCCAGCAGAGAAAGGGGGCTCACCGGGGAGCTGTTTTTT; CDR3 protein: CASRERGLTGELFF
CDR3 length: 15; clone size: NA; J gene: TRBJ2-6; V gene: TRBV7-2; D gene: NA; CDR3 DNA: TGTGCCAGCAGCTCGGAGATCTCTGGGGCCAACGTCCTGACTTTC; CDR3 protein: CASSSEISGANVLTF
CDR3 length: 15; clone size: NA; J gene: TRBJ2-7; V gene: TRBV7-9; D gene: TRBD1; CDR3 DNA: TGTGCCAGCAGCACCTGGACAGGAACTCTCCGCGAGCAGTACTTC; CDR3 protein: CASSTWTGTLREQYF
CDR3 length: 12; clone size: NA; J gene: TRBJ2-5; V gene: TRBV3-1/TRBV3-2; D gene: NA; CDR3 DNA: TGTGCCAGCAGCCAAGATTATCCAGTACAGTACTTC; CDR3 protein: CASSQDYPVQYF
CDR3 length: 13; clone size: NA; J gene: TRBJ1-6; V gene: TRBV9; D gene: NA; CDR3 DNA: TGTGCCAGCTCCACCGTCGGGAATTCACCCCTCCACTTT; CDR3 protein: CASSTVGNSPLHF
CDR3 length: 16; clone size: NA; J gene: TRBJ2-7; V gene: TRBV3-1/TRBV3-2; D gene: NA; CDR3 DNA: TGTGCCAGCAGCCAAGTACCCCGGGACACCACGGGAGAGCAGTACTTC; CDR3 protein: CASSQVPRDTTGEQYF
CDR3 length: 13; clone size: NA; J gene: TRBJ2-2; V gene: TRBV12-5; D gene: NA; CDR3 DNA: TGTGCTAGTGGTACGACAGTAGCCGGGGAGCTGTTTTTT; CDR3 protein: CASGTTVAGELFF
CDR3 length: 15; clone size: NA; J gene: TRBJ2-5; V gene: TRBV6-5; D gene: NA; CDR3 DNA: TGTGCCAGCAGTTGGTTCGGGGGGCACCAAGAGACCCAGTACTTC; CDR3 protein: CASSWFGGHQETQYF
CDR3 length: 14; clone size: once; J gene: TRBJ2-7; V gene: TRBV6-5; D gene: TRBD1; CDR3 DNA: TGTGCCAGCAGTTACGAGACAGGGGCCTACGAGCAGTACTTC; CDR3 protein: CASSYETGAYEQYF
CDR3 length: 13; clone size: NA; J gene: TRBJ2-3; V gene: TRBV6-6; D gene: NA; CDR3 DNA: TGTGCCAGCAGGCCCGGGAACTCAGATACGCAGTATTTT; CDR3 protein: CASRPGNSDTQYF
CDR3 length: 11; clone size: NA; J gene: TRBJ2-7; V gene: TRBV2; D gene: NA; CDR3 DNA: TGTGCCAGCAGTGGGGCGGGCGAGCAGTACTTC; CDR3 protein: CASSGAGEQYF
CDR3 length: 16; clone size: NA; J gene: TRBJ2-4; V gene: TRBV7-8; D gene: NA; CDR3 DNA: TGTGCCAGCAGCTTAGCGGTACGGTATGGCGAGGACATTCAGTACTTC; CDR3 protein: CASSLAVRYGEDIQYF
CDR3 length: 13; clone size: NA; J gene: TRBJ1-2; V gene: TRBV6-5; D gene: TRBD1; CDR3 DNA: TGTGCCAGCACACGCGACAGGGGGTATGGCTACACCTTC; CDR3 protein: CASTRDRGYGYTF
CDR3 length: 14; clone size: NA; J gene: TRBJ2-1; V gene: TRBV7-2; D gene: TRBD2; CDR3 DNA: TGTGCCAGCAGCTTGGGCGGGGGGGCCAATGAGCAGTTCTTC; CDR3 protein: CASSLGGGANEQFF
CDR3 length: 15; clone size: NA; J gene: TRBJ2-3; V gene: TRBV19; D gene: TRBD2; CDR3 DNA: TGTGCCAGTAGTATCCTTAGCGGGGGCCCAGATACGCAGTATTTT; CDR3 protein: CASSILSGGPDTQYF
CDR3 length: 15; clone size: NA; J gene: TRBJ2-7; V gene: TRBV2; D gene: NA; CDR3 DNA: TGTGCCAGCACCAACGGCCCTCTCGGGACCTACGAGCAGTACTTC; CDR3 protein: CASTNGPLGTYEQYF
CDR3 length: 16; clone size: NA; J gene: TRBJ2-1; V gene: TRBV19; D gene: TRBD1; CDR3 DNA: TGTGCCAGTACGGACCCCTGGGACAGGGTGGGGGTTGAGCAGTTCTTC; CDR3 protein: CASTDPWDRVGVEQFF
CDR3 length: 14; clone size: NA; J gene: TRBJ2-3; V gene: TRBV9; D gene: NA; CDR3 DNA: TGTGCCAGCAGCGTAGGTCAGTTGGCAGATACGCAGTATTTT; CDR3 protein: CASSVGQLADTQYF
CDR3 length: 13; clone size: NA; J gene: TRBJ1-1; V gene: TRBV29-1; D gene: TRBD1; CDR3 DNA: TGCAGCGTGGGGGACAGGGGGGTCTCCGGAGCTTTCTTT; CDR3 protein: CSVGDRGVSGAFF
CDR3 length: 16; clone size: NA; J gene: TRBJ1-4; V gene: TRBV15; D gene: NA; CDR3 DNA: TGTGCCACCAGCTCACCCAAGGGGAGGGGAAGTGAAAAACTGTTTTTT; CDR3 protein: CATSSPKGRGSEKLFF
CDR3 length: 15; clone size: NA; J gene: TRBJ2-1; V gene: TRBV19; D gene: TRBD1; CDR3 DNA: TGTGCCAGTAGTATTTTGCAGGGGGCGTACAATGAGCAGTTCTTC; CDR3 protein: CASSILQGAYNEQFF
CDR3 length: 13; clone size: NA; J gene: TRBJ1-2; V gene: TRBV12-3/TRBV12-4; D gene: NA; CDR3 DNA: TGTGCCAGCAGTGTAGACAGCTACTATGGCTACACCTTC; CDR3 protein: CASSVDSYYGYTF
CDR3 length: 15; clone size: NA; J gene: TRBJ2-3; V gene: TRBV5-6; D gene: TRBD1; CDR3 DNA: TGTGCCAGCAGCTTGACAGGGGCAAGCACAGATACGCAGTATTTT; CDR3 protein: CASSLTGASTDTQYF
CDR3 length: 18; clone size: NA; J gene: TRBJ2-2; V gene: TRBV4-3; D gene: NA; CDR3 DNA: TGCGCCAGCAGCCAAGAAAGGCAGGCCCCTTTGAACACCGGGGAGCTGTTTTTT; CDR3 protein: CASSQERQAPLNTGELFF
CDR3 length: 15; clone size: NA; J gene: TRBJ2-1; V gene: TRBV7-2; D gene: TRBD2; CDR3 DNA: TGTGCCAGCAGCTTAGTGGGGGAGGGCGGGCATGAGCAGTTCTTC; CDR3 protein: CASSLVGEGGHEQFF
CDR3 length: 14; clone size: few; J gene: TRBJ1-2; V gene: TRBV6-2/TRBV6-3; D gene: NA; CDR3 DNA: TGTGCCAGCAGTTACATAGCGGAAGACTATGGCTACACCTTC; CDR3 protein: CASSYIAEDYGYTF
CDR3 length: 16; clone size: NA; J gene: TRBJ1-5; V gene: TRBV5-4; D gene: NA; CDR3 DNA: TGTGCCAGCAGGGGCGGGACCGGGACGAAGAATCAGCCCCAGCATTTT; CDR3 protein: CASRGGTGTKNQPQHF
CDR3 length: 15; clone size: NA; J gene: TRBJ1-1; V gene: TRBV4-3; D gene: NA; CDR3 DNA: TGCGCCAGCAGTCACGTCGACAGAATGAACACTGAAGCTTTCTTT; CDR3 protein: CASSHVDRMNTEAFF
CDR3 length: 16; clone size: NA; J gene: TRBJ2-2; V gene: TRBV7-2; D gene: TRBD2; CDR3 DNA: TGTGCCAGCAGCTTAGAGTTGCGGGGGGGCAGCGGGGAGCTGTTTTTT; CDR3 protein: CASSLELRGGSGELFF